Described below is a single TCR beta chain sequence and its context. Its antigen is as yet unknown. This entry belongs to a study of T cell responses to AZD1222 COVID-19 vaccine. The table came from immunoSEQ multiplex PCR; TCRdb's copy has only in-frame clones and leaves some out. Among 120,000 to 150,000 clones, approximately 90% were seen once, and the ten largest hold roughly 4%. Study-wide findings and caveats: Vaccination with two AZD1222 doses was followed by a rise in Spike-specific TCR breadth and depth. Donor demographics were predominantly white British with a female majority; clonal diversity may be underestimated. Among vaccine-associated CD4 TCRs, coverage spanned spike, with dominance at 160-218 and 743-854.

Per the germline V gene, CDR1 is SQVTM and CDR2 is ANQGSEA. This CDR3 is 14 amino acids long. Germline trimming cut 8 bases from V and 5 bases from J; bases unmatched to any gene: 14. This rearrangement joins TRBV29-1 to TRBJ1-1; 7 bases are a match to TRBD1. This TCR derives from an adult who received the AZD1222 COVID-19 vaccine. Specimen: peripheral blood, collected 28 days after the second AZD1222 dose. The CDR3 here is CSFVGTETWTEAFF. In nucleotides, the CDR3 is TGCAGCTTTGTGGGGACAGAGACCTGGACTGAAGCTTTCTTT.